This T cell receptor (beta chain) was recorded in a study of cytomegalovirus exposure and HLA in healthy donors. Study-wide points: Later analysis found that TCR beta chains associated with HLA were more clonally expanded than other, equally common chains. It was reported in a later analysis that an Asian-associated ancestry cluster showed fewer N-insertions than the roughly 660-donor mean. Rare TCR sequences predominated, though certain public TCRs were found in many donors.

In germline, CDR1 is MNHEY, CDR2 SMNVEV (reference sequence). The CDR3 covers 16 residues. V was pared by 5 bases and J by 1 base, with 8 bases of the junction left unmatched. Primers: 60 Vbeta forward and 13 Jbeta reverse. Data came from immunoSEQ multiplex PCR; TCRdb stores just in-frame clones and leaves some out. The table lists about 190,000 clones, over 70% of them singletons, with approximately 3.1% in the top ten. This clone occurred once. Its antigen is undetermined. Sequenced input: PBMCs. The source is a woman aged 25 to 39 in good health and CMV-seropositive. The chain couples TRBV27 to TRBJ2-7; 10 positions agree with TRBD1. As DNA, the CDR3 is TGTGCCAGCAGTCCCATGGGACAGGGGTGGTCCTACGAGCAGTACTTC. Translating gives CASSPMGQGWSYEQYF.